The rows below give T cell receptor beta chains drawn from one sample of a study of Ad26.COV2.S vaccination and SARS-CoV-2 variants. The protocol was immunoSEQ multiplex PCR, while the TCRdb copy is restricted to in-frame clones and leaves out a portion. This sample yields around 450,000 clones, of which around 90% are seen a single time; approximately 12% belongs to the top ten. The sample was peripheral blood, taken in a trial of Ad26.COV2.S vaccine versus placebo. These receptors all stem from a person between 18 and 60 years old who received the Ad26.COV2.S COVID-19 vaccine or a placebo. The CDR3 runs from the conserved cysteine through the conserved F or W. A D gene is named only where the DNA matches it firmly. Not every row has a clone size; where given, it reads once, few, many or a size class.

v_call: TRBV18
d_call: NA
j_call: TRBJ1-2
clone_size: NA
cdr3_nt: TGTGCCAGCTCACCACAGACCGAGAACTATGGCTACACCTTC
cdr3_aa: CASSPQTENYGYTF

v_call: TRBV2
d_call: NA
j_call: TRBJ2-7
clone_size: NA
cdr3_nt: TGTGCCAGCAAGTACTGGGGAGGGGGCGACCTTGAGCAGTACTTC
cdr3_aa: CASKYWGGGDLEQYF

v_call: TRBV7-9
d_call: NA
j_call: TRBJ2-5
clone_size: NA
cdr3_nt: TGTGCCAGCAGGGCGCCGAGCGATCAAGAGACCCAGTACTTC
cdr3_aa: CASRAPSDQETQYF

v_call: TRBV12-3/TRBV12-4
d_call: NA
j_call: TRBJ2-2
clone_size: NA
cdr3_nt: TGTGCCAGCAGTGGTGTTAGCGCCGGGGAGCTGTTTTTT
cdr3_aa: CASSGVSAGELFF

v_call: TRBV12-5
d_call: NA
j_call: TRBJ2-7
clone_size: NA
cdr3_nt: TGTGCTAGTGCCGGTGGGGTTACCTACGAGCAGTACTTC
cdr3_aa: CASAGGVTYEQYF

v_call: TRBV22-1
d_call: NA
j_call: TRBJ1-1
clone_size: NA
cdr3_nt: TGTCCTGGGAGCGCGGAGGCTGCCTTATTCGAGACTGAAGCTTTCTTT
cdr3_aa: CPGSAEAALFETEAFF

v_call: TRBV25-1
d_call: NA
j_call: TRBJ2-5
clone_size: NA
cdr3_nt: TGTGCCAGCACCCTGTTTTTAGCGGATCAAGAGACCCAGTACTTC
cdr3_aa: CASTLFLADQETQYF

v_call: TRBV5-5
d_call: NA
j_call: TRBJ2-2
clone_size: NA
cdr3_nt: TGTGCCAGCAGCTTACTCACCGGGGAGCTGTTTTTT
cdr3_aa: CASSLLTGELFF

v_call: TRBV7-2
d_call: NA
j_call: TRBJ1-3
clone_size: NA
cdr3_nt: TGTGCCAGCAGCCTCGCCCAGGGGCAAGGAAACACCATATATTTT
cdr3_aa: CASSLAQGQGNTIYF

v_call: TRBV7-9
d_call: NA
j_call: TRBJ2-3
clone_size: NA
cdr3_nt: TGTGCCAGCAGCTCGGGTGGCACAGATACGCAGTATTTT
cdr3_aa: CASSSGGTDTQYF

v_call: TRBV6-1
d_call: NA
j_call: TRBJ2-5
clone_size: NA
cdr3_nt: TGTGCCAGCAGTGAAAGTGGCACGTCAGGGACCCAGTACTTC
cdr3_aa: CASSESGTSGTQYF

v_call: TRBV19
d_call: TRBD2
j_call: TRBJ2-1
clone_size: NA
cdr3_nt: TGTGCCAGTAGTTGGCGGGAGTTAAATGAGCAGTTCTTC
cdr3_aa: CASSWRELNEQFF

v_call: TRBV7-8
d_call: NA
j_call: TRBJ2-1
clone_size: NA
cdr3_nt: TGTGCCAGCAGTCAAGGGTCCAGAAGGGTGGGTGAGCAGTTCTTC
cdr3_aa: CASSQGSRRVGEQFF

v_call: TRBV7-9
d_call: TRBD1
j_call: TRBJ2-7
clone_size: NA
cdr3_nt: TGTGCCAGCAGCGACAGGGCCCACCCCTACGAGCAGTACTTC
cdr3_aa: CASSDRAHPYEQYF

v_call: TRBV18
d_call: TRBD1
j_call: TRBJ2-7
clone_size: NA
cdr3_nt: TGTGCCAGCTCACCACCGGGACAGGGGGCCTACGAGCAGTACTTC
cdr3_aa: CASSPPGQGAYEQYF

v_call: TRBV5-4
d_call: NA
j_call: TRBJ1-2
clone_size: NA
cdr3_nt: TGTGCCAGCAGCCTTGACAGGACCTATGGCTACACCTTC
cdr3_aa: CASSLDRTYGYTF

v_call: TRBV20-1
d_call: NA
j_call: TRBJ1-1
clone_size: NA
cdr3_nt: TGCAGTGCTAGAGGTAACACTGAAGCTTTCTTT
cdr3_aa: CSARGNTEAFF

v_call: TRBV7-3
d_call: NA
j_call: TRBJ2-1
clone_size: NA
cdr3_nt: TGTGCCAGCAGCTTAAGGGCAGGGGTGCTGAATGAGCAGTTCTTC
cdr3_aa: CASSLRAGVLNEQFF

v_call: TRBV7-2
d_call: NA
j_call: TRBJ2-5
clone_size: NA
cdr3_nt: TGTGCCAGCAGTCCCCAGGGAGAGACCCAGTACTTC
cdr3_aa: CASSPQGETQYF

v_call: TRBV4-3
d_call: NA
j_call: TRBJ1-3
clone_size: NA
cdr3_nt: TGCGCCAGCAGCCAAGATAGGGCAGGGGCTGGAAACACCATATATTTT
cdr3_aa: CASSQDRAGAGNTIYF

v_call: TRBV19
d_call: NA
j_call: TRBJ1-5
clone_size: NA
cdr3_nt: TGTGCCAGTCAATACTCAGGGAGGGGCAATCAGCCCCAGCATTTT
cdr3_aa: CASQYSGRGNQPQHF

v_call: TRBV12-3/TRBV12-4
d_call: NA
j_call: TRBJ2-7
clone_size: once
cdr3_nt: TGTGCCAGCAGTTTGCCAATGGGGGAGCAGTACTTC
cdr3_aa: CASSLPMGEQYF

v_call: TRBV5-1
d_call: TRBD2
j_call: TRBJ2-7
clone_size: NA
cdr3_nt: TGCGCCAGCAGCCTTAATAGCGGGCCTGGCGTCTACGAGCAGTACTTC
cdr3_aa: CASSLNSGPGVYEQYF

v_call: TRBV3-1/TRBV3-2
d_call: TRBD1
j_call: TRBJ1-2
clone_size: NA
cdr3_nt: TGTGCCAGCAGCCCCATCAGACAGGGTATGGATGGCTACACCTTC
cdr3_aa: CASSPIRQGMDGYTF

v_call: TRBV6-6
d_call: NA
j_call: TRBJ2-3
clone_size: NA
cdr3_nt: TGTGCCAGCAGTCGACAGGGGACTACAAGCACAGATACGCAGTATTTT
cdr3_aa: CASSRQGTTSTDTQYF

v_call: TRBV4-3
d_call: TRBD1
j_call: TRBJ2-7
clone_size: NA
cdr3_nt: TGCGCCAGCAGCCGAGACAGGGGGCTAACCTACGAGCAGTACTTC
cdr3_aa: CASSRDRGLTYEQYF

v_call: TRBV6-5
d_call: TRBD1
j_call: TRBJ1-5
clone_size: NA
cdr3_nt: TGTGCCAGCAGACCGACAGGGTTGGGCAATCAGCCCCAGCATTTT
cdr3_aa: CASRPTGLGNQPQHF

v_call: TRBV5-4
d_call: NA
j_call: TRBJ1-6
clone_size: NA
cdr3_nt: TGTGCCAGCAGCTTGGATCTATTGAATTCACCCCTCCACTTT
cdr3_aa: CASSLDLLNSPLHF

v_call: TRBV2
d_call: NA
j_call: TRBJ2-2
clone_size: NA
cdr3_nt: TGTGCCAGCAAGCAGAGGGAGGTATCCGGGGAGCTGTTTTTT
cdr3_aa: CASKQREVSGELFF

v_call: TRBV6-2/TRBV6-3
d_call: NA
j_call: TRBJ1-5
clone_size: NA
cdr3_nt: TGTGCCAGCAGTTACTCAGGCGGATACAGTAATCAGCCCCAGCATTTT
cdr3_aa: CASSYSGGYSNQPQHF

v_call: TRBV13
d_call: NA
j_call: TRBJ2-2
clone_size: few
cdr3_nt: TGTGCCAGCAGCTTAGATGGAACCGGGGAGCTGTTTTTT
cdr3_aa: CASSLDGTGELFF

v_call: TRBV18
d_call: NA
j_call: TRBJ2-2
clone_size: NA
cdr3_nt: TGTGCCAGCTCACCACAGCGGACAGAGGAGCTGTTTTTT
cdr3_aa: CASSPQRTEELFF

v_call: TRBV6-2/TRBV6-3
d_call: TRBD2
j_call: TRBJ2-2
clone_size: NA
cdr3_nt: TGTGCCAGCAGTGGGCGGACTAGCGGGAGTCCGAACACCGGGGAGCTGTTTTTT
cdr3_aa: CASSGRTSGSPNTGELFF

v_call: TRBV18
d_call: NA
j_call: TRBJ1-4
clone_size: NA
cdr3_nt: TGTGCCAGCTCACCACGGGGGGTTGATGAAAAACTGTTTTTT
cdr3_aa: CASSPRGVDEKLFF

v_call: TRBV10-3
d_call: NA
j_call: TRBJ1-2
clone_size: NA
cdr3_nt: TGTGCCATCAGTGAGAACTTGGGTGGCTATGGCTACACCTTC
cdr3_aa: CAISENLGGYGYTF

v_call: TRBV21-1
d_call: NA
j_call: TRBJ2-2
clone_size: NA
cdr3_nt: TGTGCCAGCAGCAAGAACAGGGGGCTCGATACCGGGGAGCTGTTTTTT
cdr3_aa: CASSKNRGLDTGELFF

v_call: TRBV7-9
d_call: TRBD2
j_call: TRBJ2-1
clone_size: NA
cdr3_nt: TGTGCCAGCAGGTTAACTAGCGGGCCCTACAATGAGCAGTTCTTC
cdr3_aa: CASRLTSGPYNEQFF

v_call: TRBV7-8
d_call: NA
j_call: TRBJ2-1
clone_size: NA
cdr3_nt: TGTGCCAGCAGCCGGAGCGGCAATGAGCAGTTCTTC
cdr3_aa: CASSRSGNEQFF

v_call: TRBV3-1/TRBV3-2
d_call: NA
j_call: TRBJ2-5
clone_size: NA
cdr3_nt: TGTGCCAGCAGCCAAGAGCCCCAGGGGAGGCAAGAGACCCAGTACTTC
cdr3_aa: CASSQEPQGRQETQYF

v_call: TRBV20-1
d_call: NA
j_call: TRBJ2-7
clone_size: NA
cdr3_nt: TGCAGTGCTAGAACCTACTACGAGCAGTACTTC
cdr3_aa: CSARTYYEQYF